The 28 T cell receptor beta chains below come from one sample, sequenced in a study of CD8 T cells in ankylosing spondylitis. Study-level findings and limits: Ankylosing spondylitis blood appeared to be characterized by a TCR beta motif of several highly homologous variants.

From the 5' RACE reads, TCRdb called clonotypes with MiXCR, one entry per CDR3 protein. Counted here are a few hundred thousand distinct CDR3 sequences, roughly 15% occurring once; the ten biggest clones make up over 0.9%. Their antigens are not known. Sequenced: blood, either unsorted or a sorted T cell fraction (not recorded which). The origin of the receptors is a male donor with ankylosing spondylitis.

This clonotype came up many times. V gene TRBV5-1 combines with J gene TRBJ2-1; the match to TRBD2 covers 9 bases. CDR1 and CDR2 from the germline V gene are SGHRS and YFSETQ. After removal of 0 bases from V and 7 bases from J, the junction contained 14 bases not matched to a gene. The CDR3 length is 18 residues. CDR3 in amino acids: CASSLDAGGPVVGNEQFF. Written as DNA, the CDR3 is TGCGCCAGCAGCTTGGACGCGGGAGGGCCGGTCGTTGGGAATGAGCAGTTCTTC.

This chain connects TRBV3-1 to TRBJ1-4; a possible D gene is TRBD1 (5 bases). Germline CDR1 reads LGHDT; CDR2 reads YNNKEL (reference sequence). V was clipped by 2 bases and J by 5 bases, with 9 bases between them. The length of the CDR3 is 14 residues. The CDR3 DNA reads TGTGCCAGCAGCCAACGCAGGGAGAATGAAAAACTGTTTTTT. Protein: CASSQRRENEKLFF.

This clonotype came up many times. The rearrangement uses TRBV20-1 and TRBJ1-1, with D maybe TRBD1 (5 bases). V shed 3 bases and J shed 7 bases, with 9 bases lying between them. The CDR3 sequence is 11 residues long. Germline lookup yields CDR1 DFQATT and CDR2 SNEGSKA (reference sequence). Written as DNA, the CDR3 is TGCAGTGCTAGCCGGACACTTGAAGCTTTCTTT. Translation gives CSASRTLEAFF.

This sequence joins TRBV15 and TRBJ2-5; the match to TRBD1 covers 12 bases. Germline V gives CDR1 LNHNV, CDR2 YYDKDF (reference sequence). The CDR3 is made up of 18 amino acids. Trimming cost V 1 base and J 1 base; bases outside gene matches: 7. CDR3 protein: CATSRGDRGRNIQETQYF. CDR3 in DNA: TGTGCCACCAGCAGAGGGGACAGGGGGCGGAATATCCAAGAGACCCAGTACTTC.

This clonotype was counted ten times or more. The germline gene is not matched at one end of the junction; a read error may be the cause. The chain links TRBV29-1 to TRBJ2-5; TRBD1 aligns across 7 bases. CDR1 and CDR2 from the germline V gene are SQVTM and ANQGSEA. This CDR3 is 13 amino acids long. Written as DNA, the CDR3 is TGCAGCGTCCGAAGACAGGGCCAAGGGACCCAGTACTTC. It is translated as CSVRRQGQGTQYF.

This clonotype was seen more than once but under ten times. The rearrangement joins TRBV12-3 or TRBV12-4 to TRBJ2-6; no firm D call. Deletions cut 6 bases from V and 6 bases from J, with 9 bases between. The CDR3 length is 13 residues. CDR3 in DNA: TGTGCCAGCAGCCCTGGCAAGGCCAACGTCCTGACTTTC. Residues: CASSPGKANVLTF.

The chain joins TRBV4-1 to TRBJ2-3; perhaps TRBD2 as D (5 bases). The CDR3 covers 15 residues. Germline lookup yields CDR1 MGHRA and CDR2 YSYEKL. Trimming cost V 1 base and J 2 bases, with 10 bases left between them. CDR3 bases: TGCGCCAGCAGCCAAGTAGGAGGCTTCACAGATACGCAGTATTTT. Protein sequence: CASSQVGGFTDTQYF.

This clonotype was detected only once. The chain recombines TRBV11-2 with TRBJ2-7; a weak D match, TRBD2 (5 bases). The CDR3 has 14 amino acids. Between the trimmed V and J ends, which lost 5 bases and 2 bases, there was a span of 13 bases. Germline V gives CDR1 SGHAT, CDR2 FQNNGV. The CDR3 DNA reads as TGTGCCAGCAGCAAAGAGCCGGGGACCTACGAGCAGTACTTC. Translated: CASSKEPGTYEQYF.

This chain connects TRBV5-1 to TRBJ2-7; 8 positions agree with TRBD1. Germline lookup yields CDR1 SGHRS and CDR2 YFSETQ. V dropped 4 bases and J dropped 7; count of bases not matched to a gene: 13. CDR3 size: 15 residues. This chain's CDR3 is CASSPVQGAGREQYF. The DNA of the CDR3 is TGCGCCAGCAGCCCCGTCCAGGGGGCCGGGAGAGAGCAGTACTTC.

This clonotype was detected only a few times. This chain uses TRBV7-2 with TRBJ2-4; D is tentatively TRBD1 or TRBD2 (5 bases each). Germline CDR1 is SGHTA and CDR2 is FQGNSA. The CDR3 has 16 amino acids. V was clipped by 4 bases and J by 2 bases, with 15 bases between them. DNA of the CDR3: TGTGCCAGCAGCTACGGGACCGTCTGGTCCAAAAACATTCAGTACTTC. Translated: CASSYGTVWSKNIQYF.

V is TRBV5-1 and J is TRBJ2-1; 11 bases line up with TRBD2. Germline V CDR1 and CDR2: SGHRS, YFSETQ. This CDR3 has 15 residues. J lost 9 bases, V lost 0 bases, and 5 bases had no gene match. The CDR3 region is CASSLDSGRAGEQFF. The CDR3 DNA follows: TGCGCCAGCAGCTTGGATAGCGGGAGGGCCGGTGAGCAGTTCTTC.

This clonotype was seen many times. The chain links TRBV3-1 to TRBJ2-1; D is unresolved. This CDR3 contains 13 residues. V shed 6 bases and J shed 3 bases, with 9 bases lying between them. The germline V gene encodes CDR1 LGHDT and CDR2 YNNKEL (reference sequence). The CDR3 loop is CASRTTGYNEQFF. The CDR3 nucleotides are TGTGCCAGCAGGACGACTGGCTACAATGAGCAGTTCTTC.

CDR3: CASSLDRWSGKAFF. As DNA, the CDR3 is TGTGCCAGCAGCTTAGACCGTTGGTCGGGGAAAGCTTTCTTT. The chain joins TRBV7-2 to TRBJ1-1; D gene unclear. The ends were cut back, 1 base at V and 9 bases at J, with 15 bases in the middle. The CDR3 is 14 residues long. Germline V gives CDR1 SGHTA, CDR2 FQGNSA. Using reference TRBV7-2 and TRBJ1-1 for the parts outside the CDR3, the full variable domain is GAGVSQSPSNKVTEKGKDVELRCDPISGHTALYWYRQSLGQGLEFLIYFQGNSAPDKSGLPSDRFSAERTGGSVSTLTIQRTQQEDSAVYLCASSLDRWSGKAFFGQGTRLTVV.

The chain joins TRBV7-2 to TRBJ2-1; 11 bases align to TRBD2. CDR1 is SGHTA and CDR2 is FQGNSA in the germline V gene. Germline trimming cut 5 bases from V and 12 bases from J; bases unmatched to any gene: 15. This CDR3 contains 16 residues. The CDR3 spells CASSGRLAGLGGGQFF. CDR3 bases: TGTGCCAGCAGCGGTAGACTAGCGGGGCTGGGCGGGGGGCAGTTCTTC.

This clonotype was observed at least ten times. V and J are TRBV5-1 and TRBJ1-6; TRBD1 matches 7 bases. This CDR3 has 15 amino acids. V shed 0 bases and J 7 bases; nucleotides not matched to a gene: 4. CDR1 is SGHRS, CDR2 YFSETQ, per germline. CDR3 sequence reads: CASSLATGMNSPLHF. CDR3 coding DNA: TGCGCCAGCAGCTTGGCGACAGGGATGAATTCACCCCTCCACTTT.

The rearrangement uses TRBV2 and TRBJ2-3; D call uncertain. Germline assignment: CDR1 SNHLY and CDR2 FYNNEI. The CDR3 spans 14 residues. V was trimmed by 2 bases and J by 9 bases, leaving 15 bases between them. In DNA form, the CDR3 reads TGTGCCAGCAGTGAATCGACTCAAATAGGGACGCAGTATTTT. Residues: CASSESTQIGTQYF.

The V call is TRBV6-1, the J call TRBJ2-2; D unresolved. Germline V gives CDR1 MNHNS, CDR2 SASEGT. The CDR3 spans 14 residues. V was trimmed by 4 bases and J by 4 bases, leaving 10 bases between them. The CDR3 nucleotides are TGTGCCAGCAGTGGGGCACTGCGCACCGGGGAGCTGTTTTTT. It encodes CASSGALRTGELFF.

The table lists this clonotype with a few counts. The chain is built from TRBV20-1 and TRBJ1-2; 9 nucleotides line up with TRBD1. V shed 4 bases, J shed 8 bases, and the junction held 11 bases outside the gene matches. Germline CDR1 and CDR2: DFQATT and SNEGSKA (reference sequence). This CDR3 spans 14 amino acids. The CDR3, as DNA: TGCAGTGCTATCCGGGACAGGGAAGTTTTCGGCTACACCTTC. This codes for CSAIRDREVFGYTF.

The sample holds a few counts of this clonotype. The genes are TRBV5-1 and TRBJ2-1, with 13 bases aligning to TRBD2. The germline CDR1 and CDR2 sequences are SGHRS and YFSETQ. This CDR3 is built from 16 residues. The trim removed 4 bases at V and 5 bases at J, leaving 6 bases unmatched. CDR3 sequence reads: CASSPPGLAGNNEQFF. In nucleotides, the CDR3 is TGCGCCAGCAGCCCTCCGGGACTAGCGGGAAACAATGAGCAGTTCTTC.

With regard to this clonotype: It is unclear where the CDR3 begins or ends on the DNA, so no DNA is shown, and the CDR3 is as TCRdb lists it. The chain joins TRBV27 to TRBJ2-1; TRBD2 is the table's D call and was not checked against the DNA. CDR1 MNHEY and CDR2 SMNVEV come from the germline V gene (reference sequence). Termini included, the CDR3 measures 18 amino acids. CDR3: CASSSPTFGAIRKNEQFF.

The gene calls are TRBV20-1 and TRBJ2-7; weak D call: TRBD2 (6 bases). The V gene's germline CDR1 is DFQATT and CDR2 SNEGSKA (reference sequence). The CDR3 is made up of 12 amino acids. V gave up 6 bases and J gave up 7 bases, with 16 bases separating them. The CDR3 loop is CSAPLAGLEQYF. Here the CDR3 DNA reads TGCAGTGCCCCTTTGGCGGGGTTAGAGCAGTACTTC.

The genes are TRBV7-2 and TRBJ2-7; weak D call: TRBD1 (7 bases). The CDR3 is 14 amino acids. The germline gives CDR1 SGHTA, CDR2 FQGNSA. V lost 6 bases to trimming and J lost 3 bases, with 15 bases between them. The CDR3 sequence is CASRAGGQNYEQYF. The CDR3 DNA reads as TGTGCCAGCAGAGCCGGGGGACAGAACTACGAGCAGTACTTC.

The CDR3 DNA sequence: TGCAGTGCTAGAGATAGGCGGACAGAGTATCCTAGCAATCAGCCCCAGCATTTT. Its protein product is CSARDRRTEYPSNQPQHF. The chain uses TRBV20-1 and TRBJ1-5, with D maybe TRBD1 (6 bases). V dropped 0 bases and J dropped 0 bases, with 18 bases sitting between them. Germline assignment: CDR1 DFQATT and CDR2 SNEGSKA (reference sequence). The CDR3 consists of 18 residues.

This chain joins TRBV5-5 and TRBJ2-7, with D unclear. Trimming cost V 2 bases and J 0 bases, with 6 bases left between them. Looked up from germline, CDR1 is SGHKS and CDR2 is YYEKEE (reference sequence). The CDR3 runs 13 residues. The CDR3 loop reads CASSFLSSYEQYF. The CDR3 coding sequence is TGTGCCAGCAGCTTCCTCAGCTCCTACGAGCAGTACTTC.

The sample holds a few counts of this clonotype. The chain joins TRBV7-8 to TRBJ2-1; the match to TRBD1 covers 8 bases. The CDR3 is 15 amino acids. Per germline, CDR1 SGHVS and CDR2 FQNEAQ. Unmatched junction bases numbered 5, after V lost 4 bases and J lost 3 bases. CDR3 protein: CASSSGQGFYNEQFF. CDR3 nucleotide sequence: TGTGCCAGCAGCTCTGGACAGGGCTTCTACAATGAGCAGTTCTTC. Full variable domain (rest looked up from reference TRBV7-8 and TRBJ2-1): GAGVSQSPRYKVAKRGQDVALRCDPISGHVSLFWYQQALGQGPEFLTYFQNEAQLDKSGLPSDRFFAERPEGSVSTLKIQRTQQEDSAVYLCASSSGQGFYNEQFFGPGTRLTVL.

This clonotype was recorded many times. The rearrangement links TRBV29-1 to TRBJ2-1; D is perhaps TRBD1 or TRBD2 (5 bases each). This CDR3 contains 16 residues. Deletions cut 0 bases from V and 0 bases from J, with 12 bases between. Germline V lookup: CDR1 SQVTM, CDR2 ANQGSEA. CDR3 DNA sequence: TGCAGCGTTGAAGACGGGACGGCCAGCTCCTACAATGAGCAGTTCTTC. This encodes CSVEDGTASSYNEQFF.

This clonotype was counted only a few times. The chain carries TRBV29-1 and TRBJ2-7; 14 positions match TRBD2. CDR1 SQVTM and CDR2 ANQGSEA come from the germline V gene. V was clipped by 3 bases and J by 7 bases; unmatched bases: 5. CDR3 size: 14 residues. The chain's CDR3 is CSVEVGLAGEEQYF. Here the CDR3 DNA reads TGCAGCGTTGAGGTGGGACTAGCGGGGGAGGAGCAGTACTTC.

This clonotype was detected ten times or more. The chain employs TRBV3-1 and TRBJ1-1, with D possibly TRBD1 on 5 matching bases. The CDR3 length is 13 residues. V gave up 8 bases and J gave up 6 bases, with 16 bases separating them. Germline V gene lookup returns CDR1 LGHDT and CDR2 YNNKEL (reference sequence). The CDR3 DNA sequence: TGTGCCAGCTCCGCCGGGGGTAAGTCTGAAGCTTTCTTT. It translates to CASSAGGKSEAFF.